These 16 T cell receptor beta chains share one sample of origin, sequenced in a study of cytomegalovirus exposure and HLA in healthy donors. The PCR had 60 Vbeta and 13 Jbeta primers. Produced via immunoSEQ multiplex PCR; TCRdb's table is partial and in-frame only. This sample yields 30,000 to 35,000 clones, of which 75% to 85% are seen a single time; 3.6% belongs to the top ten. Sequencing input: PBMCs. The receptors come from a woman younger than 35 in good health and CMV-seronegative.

The CDR3 spells CASSQGTMGLDYNEQFF. The DNA for the CDR3 is TGCGCCAGCAGCCAAGGAACTATGGGACTAGACTACAATGAGCAGTTCTTC. The chain carries TRBV4-1 and TRBJ2-1; TRBD2 agrees at 8 bases. The CDR3 has 17 residues. Germline CDR1 is MGHRA and CDR2 is YSYEKL. The V and J ends lost 1 base and 3 bases, in that order; junction bases with no gene match: 8.

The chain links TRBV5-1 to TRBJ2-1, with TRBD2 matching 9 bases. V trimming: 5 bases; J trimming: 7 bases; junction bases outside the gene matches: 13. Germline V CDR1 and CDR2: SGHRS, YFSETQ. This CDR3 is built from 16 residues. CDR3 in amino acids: CASRPSSGRLGNEQFF. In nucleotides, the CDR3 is TGCGCCAGCAGACCCTCAAGCGGGAGGTTGGGAAATGAGCAGTTCTTC.

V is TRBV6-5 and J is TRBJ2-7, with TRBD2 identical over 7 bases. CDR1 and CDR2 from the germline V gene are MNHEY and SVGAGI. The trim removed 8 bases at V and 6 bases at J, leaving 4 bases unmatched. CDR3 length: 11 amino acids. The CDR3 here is CASGRGSEQYF. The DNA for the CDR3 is TGTGCCAGCGGGAGGGGCAGCGAGCAGTACTTC.

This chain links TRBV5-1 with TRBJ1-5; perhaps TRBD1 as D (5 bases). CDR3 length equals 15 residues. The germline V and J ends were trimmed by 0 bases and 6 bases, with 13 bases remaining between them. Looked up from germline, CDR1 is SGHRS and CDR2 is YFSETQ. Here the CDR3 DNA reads TGCGCCAGCAGCTTGGATGGGGGGGAGGTTCAGCCCCAGCATTTT. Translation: CASSLDGGEVQPQHF.

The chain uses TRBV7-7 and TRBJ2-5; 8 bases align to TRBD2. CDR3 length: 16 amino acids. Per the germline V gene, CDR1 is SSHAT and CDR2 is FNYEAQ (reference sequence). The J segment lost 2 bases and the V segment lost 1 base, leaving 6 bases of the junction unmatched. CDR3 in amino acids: CASSLGVLAGQETQYF. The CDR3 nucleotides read TGTGCCAGCAGCTTAGGGGTCCTAGCGGGTCAAGAGACCCAGTACTTC.

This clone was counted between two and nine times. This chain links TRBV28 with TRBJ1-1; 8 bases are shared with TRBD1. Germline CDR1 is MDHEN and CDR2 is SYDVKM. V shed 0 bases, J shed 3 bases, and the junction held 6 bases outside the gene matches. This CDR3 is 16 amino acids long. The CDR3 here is CASSLWTGEWYTEAFF. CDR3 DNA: TGTGCCAGCAGTTTATGGACAGGGGAGTGGTACACTGAAGCTTTCTTT.

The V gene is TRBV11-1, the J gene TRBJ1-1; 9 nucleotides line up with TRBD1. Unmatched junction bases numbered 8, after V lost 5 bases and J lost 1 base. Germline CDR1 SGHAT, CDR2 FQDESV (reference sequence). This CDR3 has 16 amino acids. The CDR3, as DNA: TGTGCCAGCAGCCCAAGGGGACAGGGCCAGAACACTGAAGCTTTCTTT. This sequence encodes CASSPRGQGQNTEAFF.

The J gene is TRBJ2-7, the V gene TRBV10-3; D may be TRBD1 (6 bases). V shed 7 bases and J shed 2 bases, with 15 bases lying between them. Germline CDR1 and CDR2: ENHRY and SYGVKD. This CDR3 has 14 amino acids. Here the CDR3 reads CAIKDRGQTYEQYF. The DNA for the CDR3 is TGTGCCATCAAAGATCGGGGACAAACCTACGAGCAGTACTTC.

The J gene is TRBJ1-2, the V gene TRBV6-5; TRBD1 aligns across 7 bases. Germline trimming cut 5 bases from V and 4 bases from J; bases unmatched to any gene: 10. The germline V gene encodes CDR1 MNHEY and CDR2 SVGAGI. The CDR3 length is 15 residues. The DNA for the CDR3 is TGTGCCAGCAGTCACGGGACAGTCGGGACCTATGGCTACACCTTC. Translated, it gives CASSHGTVGTYGYTF.

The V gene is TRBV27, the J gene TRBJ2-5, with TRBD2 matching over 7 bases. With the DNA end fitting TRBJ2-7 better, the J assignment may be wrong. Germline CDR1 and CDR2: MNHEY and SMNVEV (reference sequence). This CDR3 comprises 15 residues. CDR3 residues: CASSPRTREGYEQYF. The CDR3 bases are TGTGCCAGCAGTCCCCGGACTAGGGAAGGTTACGAGCAGTACTTC.

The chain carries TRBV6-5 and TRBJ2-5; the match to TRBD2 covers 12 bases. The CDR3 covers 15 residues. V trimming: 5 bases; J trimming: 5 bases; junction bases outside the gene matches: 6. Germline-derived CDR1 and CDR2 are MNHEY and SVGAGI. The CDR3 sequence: CASSPSGGAGETQYF. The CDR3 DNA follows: TGTGCCAGCAGTCCTAGCGGGGGGGCGGGGGAGACCCAGTACTTC.

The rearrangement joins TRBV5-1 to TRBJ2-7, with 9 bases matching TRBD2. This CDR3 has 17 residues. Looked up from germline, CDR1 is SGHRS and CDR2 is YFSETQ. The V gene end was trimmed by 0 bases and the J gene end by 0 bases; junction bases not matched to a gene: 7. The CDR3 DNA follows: TGCGCCAGCAGCTTGGCTGTGACTAGCGGAACCTCCTACGAGCAGTACTTC. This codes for CASSLAVTSGTSYEQYF.

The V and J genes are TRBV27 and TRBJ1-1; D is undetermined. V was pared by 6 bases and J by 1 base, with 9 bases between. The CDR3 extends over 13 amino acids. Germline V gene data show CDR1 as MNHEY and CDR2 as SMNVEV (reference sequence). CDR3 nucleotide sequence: TGTGCCAGCAGGGAGATCCCGAACACTGAAGCTTTCTTT. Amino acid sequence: CASREIPNTEAFF.

CDR3 DNA: TGTGCCAGCAGCCCCGGGGTAGGGAGTACTAAGGGCTACACCTTC. Its protein product is CASSPGVGSTKGYTF. The rearrangement links TRBV5-6 to TRBJ1-2, with unresolved D. CDR1 and CDR2 from the germline V gene are SGHDT and YYEEEE. This CDR3 is 15 amino acids long. V lost 4 bases to trimming and J lost 8 bases, with 21 bases between them.

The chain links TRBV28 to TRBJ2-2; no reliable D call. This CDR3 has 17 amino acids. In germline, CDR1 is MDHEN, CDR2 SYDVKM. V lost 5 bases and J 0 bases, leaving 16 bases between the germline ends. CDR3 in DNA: TGTGCCAGCAGTACCATCTACCTACTTGCGAACACCGGGGAGCTGTTTTTT. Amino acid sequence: CASSTIYLLANTGELFF.

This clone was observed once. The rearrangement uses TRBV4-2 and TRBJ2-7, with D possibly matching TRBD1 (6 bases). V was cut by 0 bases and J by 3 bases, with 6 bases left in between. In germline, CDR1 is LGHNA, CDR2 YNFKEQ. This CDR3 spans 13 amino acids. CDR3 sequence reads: CASSQEGGYEQYF. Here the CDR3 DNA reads TGTGCCAGCAGCCAAGAAGGGGGCTACGAGCAGTACTTC.